This TCR beta chain originates from a study of patients and donors after allogeneic stem cell transplantation. The length of the CDR3 is 19 residues. The germline CDR1 and CDR2 sequences are MNHEY and SMNVEV (reference sequence). V shed 3 bases and J 0 bases; nucleotides not matched to a gene: 15. TCRdb passed the RT-PCR reads through MiXCR, listing each CDR3 protein once. The sample records approximately 410,000 distinct CDR3 sequences, more than 15% being singletons. V is TRBV27 and J is TRBJ2-3, with 7 bases fitting TRBD1. The sequencing input was blood, either unsorted or a sorted T cell fraction (not recorded which). The TCR sequence derives from a human donor who was either an allogeneic HSCT recipient or a stem cell or donor lymphocyte infusion donor (not recorded which). It is not recorded whose cells these are; they may come from a transplant donor. CDR3 protein: CASSFTPTFRGRSTDTQYF. The DNA of the CDR3 is TGTGCCAGCAGTTTTACGCCTACCTTTAGGGGGCGAAGCACAGATACGCAGTATTTT.